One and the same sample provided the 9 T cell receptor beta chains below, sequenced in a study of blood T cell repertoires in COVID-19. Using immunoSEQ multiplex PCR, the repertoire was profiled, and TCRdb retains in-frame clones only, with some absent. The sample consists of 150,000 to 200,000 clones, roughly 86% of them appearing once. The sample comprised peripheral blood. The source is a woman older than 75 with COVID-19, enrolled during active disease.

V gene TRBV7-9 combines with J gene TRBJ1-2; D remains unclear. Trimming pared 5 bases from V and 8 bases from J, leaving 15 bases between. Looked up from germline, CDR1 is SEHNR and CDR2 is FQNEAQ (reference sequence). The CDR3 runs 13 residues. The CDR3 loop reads CASSRRASGGYTF. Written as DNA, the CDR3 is TGTGCCAGCAGCCGCCGGGCCTCGGGGGGCTACACCTTC.

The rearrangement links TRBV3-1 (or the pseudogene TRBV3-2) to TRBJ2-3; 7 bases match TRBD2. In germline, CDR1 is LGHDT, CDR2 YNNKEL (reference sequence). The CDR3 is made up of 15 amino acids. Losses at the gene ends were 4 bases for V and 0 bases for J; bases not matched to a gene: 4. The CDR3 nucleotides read TGTGCCAGCAGCCGGAGCGGGGACAGCACAGATACGCAGTATTTT. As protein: CASSRSGDSTDTQYF.

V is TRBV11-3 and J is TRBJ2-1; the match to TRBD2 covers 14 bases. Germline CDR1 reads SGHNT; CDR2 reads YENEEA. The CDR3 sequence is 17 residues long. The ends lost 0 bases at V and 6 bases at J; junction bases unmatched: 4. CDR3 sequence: CASSLEVGLAGGNEQFF. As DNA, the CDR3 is TGTGCCAGCAGCTTAGAGGTAGGACTAGCGGGGGGCAATGAGCAGTTCTTC.

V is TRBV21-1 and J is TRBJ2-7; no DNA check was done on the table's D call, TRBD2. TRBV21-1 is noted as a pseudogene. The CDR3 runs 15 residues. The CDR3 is CASSKATESSYEQYF. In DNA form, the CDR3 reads TGTGCCAGCAGCAAAGCGACTGAGAGCTCCTACGAGCAGTACTTC.

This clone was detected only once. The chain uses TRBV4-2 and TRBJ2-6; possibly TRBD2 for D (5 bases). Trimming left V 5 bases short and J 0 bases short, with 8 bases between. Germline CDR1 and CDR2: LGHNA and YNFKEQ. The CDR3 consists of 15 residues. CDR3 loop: CASSFGVSGANVLTF. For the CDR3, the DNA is TGTGCCAGCAGCTTCGGGGTCTCTGGGGCCAACGTCCTGACTTTC.

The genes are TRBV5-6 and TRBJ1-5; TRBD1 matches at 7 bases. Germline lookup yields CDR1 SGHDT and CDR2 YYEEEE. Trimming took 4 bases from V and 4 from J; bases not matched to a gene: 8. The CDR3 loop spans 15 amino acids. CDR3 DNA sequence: TGTGCCAGCAGCCTGCTGACAGGGAAGAATCAGCCCCAGCATTTT. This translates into CASSLLTGKNQPQHF.

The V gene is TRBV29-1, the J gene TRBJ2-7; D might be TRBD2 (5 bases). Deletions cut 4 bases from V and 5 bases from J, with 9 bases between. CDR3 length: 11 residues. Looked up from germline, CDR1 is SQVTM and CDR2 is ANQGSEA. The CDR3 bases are TGCAGCGTTGGGTTGGGAGACGAGCAGTACTTC. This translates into CSVGLGDEQYF.

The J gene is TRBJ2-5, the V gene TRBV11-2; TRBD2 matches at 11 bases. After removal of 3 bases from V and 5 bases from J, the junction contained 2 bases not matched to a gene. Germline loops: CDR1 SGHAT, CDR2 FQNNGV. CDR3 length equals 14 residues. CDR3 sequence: CASSLRLAGETQYF. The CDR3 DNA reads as TGTGCCAGCAGCTTGAGACTAGCGGGGGAGACCCAGTACTTC.

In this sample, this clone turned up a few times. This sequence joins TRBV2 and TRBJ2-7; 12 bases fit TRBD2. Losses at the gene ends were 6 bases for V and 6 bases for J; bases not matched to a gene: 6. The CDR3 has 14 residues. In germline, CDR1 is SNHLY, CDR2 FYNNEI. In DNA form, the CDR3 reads TGTGCCAGCAGGAGACTAGCGGGAGAGGCCGAGCAGTACTTC. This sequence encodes CASRRLAGEAEQYF.